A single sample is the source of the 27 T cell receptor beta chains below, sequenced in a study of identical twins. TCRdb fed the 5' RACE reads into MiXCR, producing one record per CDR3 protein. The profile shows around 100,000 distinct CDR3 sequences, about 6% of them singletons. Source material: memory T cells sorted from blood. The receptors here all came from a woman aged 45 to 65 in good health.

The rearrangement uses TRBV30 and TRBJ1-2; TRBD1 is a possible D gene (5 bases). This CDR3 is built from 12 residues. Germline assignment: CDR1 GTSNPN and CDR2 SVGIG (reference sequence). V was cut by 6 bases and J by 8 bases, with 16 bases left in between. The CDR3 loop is CACPAGGDGYTF. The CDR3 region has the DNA TGTGCCTGCCCGGCCGGTGGGGACGGCTACACCTTC.

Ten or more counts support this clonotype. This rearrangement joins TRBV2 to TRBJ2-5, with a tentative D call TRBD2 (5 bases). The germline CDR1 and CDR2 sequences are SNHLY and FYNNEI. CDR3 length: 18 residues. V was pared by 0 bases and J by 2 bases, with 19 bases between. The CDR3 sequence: CASSEALLSGVSQETQYF. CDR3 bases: TGTGCCAGCAGTGAAGCGCTTCTCTCCGGGGTTTCACAAGAGACCCAGTACTTC.

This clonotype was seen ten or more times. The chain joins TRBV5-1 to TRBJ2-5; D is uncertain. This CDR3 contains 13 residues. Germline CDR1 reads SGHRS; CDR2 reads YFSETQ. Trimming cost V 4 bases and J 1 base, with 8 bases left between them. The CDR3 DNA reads TGCGCCAGCAGCGCCAGACTCCAAGAGACCCAGTACTTC. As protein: CASSARLQETQYF. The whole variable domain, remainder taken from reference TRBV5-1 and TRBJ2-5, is KAGVTQTPRYLIKTRGQQVTLSCSPISGHRSVSWYQQTPGQGLQFLFEYFSETQRNKGNFPGRFSGRQFSNSRSEMNVSTLELGDSALYLCASSARLQETQYFGPGTRLLVL.

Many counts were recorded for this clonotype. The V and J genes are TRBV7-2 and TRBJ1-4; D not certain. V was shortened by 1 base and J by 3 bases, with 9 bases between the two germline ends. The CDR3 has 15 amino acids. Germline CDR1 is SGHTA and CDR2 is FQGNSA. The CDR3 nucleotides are TGTGCCAGCAGCTTAGTTCCAGCTTCTAATGAAAAACTGTTTTTT. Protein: CASSLVPASNEKLFF.

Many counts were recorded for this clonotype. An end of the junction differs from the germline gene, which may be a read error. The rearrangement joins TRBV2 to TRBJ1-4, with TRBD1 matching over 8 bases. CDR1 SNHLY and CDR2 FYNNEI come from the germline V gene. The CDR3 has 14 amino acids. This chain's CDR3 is CASSRDRTKEKLFF. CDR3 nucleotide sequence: TGTGCCAGCAGCCGGGACAGGACTAAAGAAAAACTGTTTTTT.

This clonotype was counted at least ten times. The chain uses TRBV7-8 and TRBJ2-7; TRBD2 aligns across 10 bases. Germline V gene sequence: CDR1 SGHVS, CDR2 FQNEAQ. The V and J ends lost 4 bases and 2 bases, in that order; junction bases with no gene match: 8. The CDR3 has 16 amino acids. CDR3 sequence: CASSSAGTSAAYEQYF. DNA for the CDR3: TGTGCCAGCAGCTCCGCCGGGACTAGCGCAGCCTACGAGCAGTACTTC.

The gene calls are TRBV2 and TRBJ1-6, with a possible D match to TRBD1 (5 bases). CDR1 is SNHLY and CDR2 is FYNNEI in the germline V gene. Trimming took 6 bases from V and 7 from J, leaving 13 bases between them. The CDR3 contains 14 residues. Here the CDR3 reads CASRGESTNSPLHF. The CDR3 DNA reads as TGTGCCAGCAGAGGGGAGTCCACCAATTCACCCCTCCACTTT.

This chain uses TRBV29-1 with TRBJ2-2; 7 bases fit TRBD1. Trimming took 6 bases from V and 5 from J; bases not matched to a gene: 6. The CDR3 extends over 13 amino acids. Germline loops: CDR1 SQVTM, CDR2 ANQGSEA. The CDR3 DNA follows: TGCAGCGTGGACCGGGACAGTACCGGGGAGCTGTTTTTT. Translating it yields CSVDRDSTGELFF.

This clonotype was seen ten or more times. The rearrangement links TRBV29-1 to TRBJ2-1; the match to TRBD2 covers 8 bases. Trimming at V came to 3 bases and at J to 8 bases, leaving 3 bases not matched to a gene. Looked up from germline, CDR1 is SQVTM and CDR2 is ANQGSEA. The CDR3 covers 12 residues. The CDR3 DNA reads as TGCAGCGTTGATAGCGGGACCGATGAGCAGTTCTTC. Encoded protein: CSVDSGTDEQFF.

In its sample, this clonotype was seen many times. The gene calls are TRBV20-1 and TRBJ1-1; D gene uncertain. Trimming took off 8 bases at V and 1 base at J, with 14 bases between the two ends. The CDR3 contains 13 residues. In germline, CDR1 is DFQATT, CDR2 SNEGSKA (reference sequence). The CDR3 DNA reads TGCAGTACAACAGTCGGCAAGAACACTGAAGCTTTCTTT. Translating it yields CSTTVGKNTEAFF.

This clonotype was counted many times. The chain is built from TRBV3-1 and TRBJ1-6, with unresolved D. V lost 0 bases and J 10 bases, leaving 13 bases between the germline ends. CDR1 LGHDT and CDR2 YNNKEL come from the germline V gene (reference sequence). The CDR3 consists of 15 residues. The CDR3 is CASSQDLSGGSPLHF. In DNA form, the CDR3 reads TGTGCCAGCAGCCAAGATCTATCAGGTGGATCACCCCTCCACTTT.

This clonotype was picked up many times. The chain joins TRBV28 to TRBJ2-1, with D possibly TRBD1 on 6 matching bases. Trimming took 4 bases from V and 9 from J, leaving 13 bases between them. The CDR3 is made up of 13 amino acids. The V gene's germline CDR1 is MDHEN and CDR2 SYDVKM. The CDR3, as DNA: TGTGCCAGCAGTTCCTACAGGGACCGTGAGCAGTTCTTC. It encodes CASSSYRDREQFF.

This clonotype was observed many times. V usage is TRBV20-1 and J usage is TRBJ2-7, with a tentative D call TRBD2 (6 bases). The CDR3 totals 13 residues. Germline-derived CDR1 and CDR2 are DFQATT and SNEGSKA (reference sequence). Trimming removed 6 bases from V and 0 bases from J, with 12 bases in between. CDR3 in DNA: TGCAGTGCCCTAACTAGCAACTCCTACGAGCAGTACGTC. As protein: CSALTSNSYEQYV.

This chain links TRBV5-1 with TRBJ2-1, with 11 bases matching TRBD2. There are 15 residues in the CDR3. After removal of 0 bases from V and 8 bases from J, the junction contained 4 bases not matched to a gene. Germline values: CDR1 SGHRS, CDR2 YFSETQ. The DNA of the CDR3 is TGCGCCAGCAGCTTGGGTAGCGGGAGGGTGGATGAGCAGTTCTTC. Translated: CASSLGSGRVDEQFF. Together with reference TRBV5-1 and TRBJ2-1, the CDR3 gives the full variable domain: KAGVTQTPRYLIKTRGQQVTLSCSPISGHRSVSWYQQTPGQGLQFLFEYFSETQRNKGNFPGRFSGRQFSNSRSEMNVSTLELGDSALYLCASSLGSGRVDEQFFGPGTRLTVL.

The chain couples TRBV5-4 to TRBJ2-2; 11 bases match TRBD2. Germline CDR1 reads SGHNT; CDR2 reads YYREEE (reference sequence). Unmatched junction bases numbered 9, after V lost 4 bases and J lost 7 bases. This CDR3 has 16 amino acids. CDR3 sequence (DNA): TGTGCCAGCAGCAAGGGACTAGCGGTCACCCACGGGGAGCTGTTTTTT. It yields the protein CASSKGLAVTHGELFF.

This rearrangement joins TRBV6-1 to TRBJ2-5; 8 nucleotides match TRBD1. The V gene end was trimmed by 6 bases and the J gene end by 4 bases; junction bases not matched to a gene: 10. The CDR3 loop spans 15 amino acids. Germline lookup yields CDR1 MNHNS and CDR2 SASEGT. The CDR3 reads CASRRQVTGGETQYF. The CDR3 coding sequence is TGTGCCAGCAGACGACAAGTAACAGGGGGAGAGACCCAGTACTTC.

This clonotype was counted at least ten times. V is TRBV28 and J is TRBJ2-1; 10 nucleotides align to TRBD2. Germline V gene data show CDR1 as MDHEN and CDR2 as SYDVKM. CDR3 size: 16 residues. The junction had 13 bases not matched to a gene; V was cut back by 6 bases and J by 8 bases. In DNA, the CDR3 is TGTGCCAGCAGACCTCCGGGACTAGCGATAGGCGATGAGCAGTTCTTC. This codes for CASRPPGLAIGDEQFF.

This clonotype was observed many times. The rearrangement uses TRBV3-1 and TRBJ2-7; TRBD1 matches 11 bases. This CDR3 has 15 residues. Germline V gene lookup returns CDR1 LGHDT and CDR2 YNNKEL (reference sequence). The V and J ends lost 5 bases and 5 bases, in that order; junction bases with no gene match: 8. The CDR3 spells CASSTSGTGGNEQYV. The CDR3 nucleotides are TGTGCCAGCAGCACCTCCGGGACAGGGGGTAACGAGCAGTACGTC.

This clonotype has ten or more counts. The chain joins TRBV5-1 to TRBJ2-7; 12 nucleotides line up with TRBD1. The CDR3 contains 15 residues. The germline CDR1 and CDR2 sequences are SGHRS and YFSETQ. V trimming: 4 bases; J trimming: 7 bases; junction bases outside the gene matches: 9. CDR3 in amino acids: CASSRQGQGAREQYF. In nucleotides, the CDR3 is TGCGCCAGCAGCCGCCAGGGACAGGGGGCGAGGGAGCAGTACTTC.

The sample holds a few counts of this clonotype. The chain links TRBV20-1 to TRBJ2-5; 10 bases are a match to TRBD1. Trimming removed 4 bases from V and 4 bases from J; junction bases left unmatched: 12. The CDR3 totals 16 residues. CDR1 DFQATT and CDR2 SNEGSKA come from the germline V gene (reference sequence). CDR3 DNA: TGCAGTGCTAACCCACTCGGACAGGGGGGGGTAGAGACCCAGTACTTC. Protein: CSANPLGQGGVETQYF.

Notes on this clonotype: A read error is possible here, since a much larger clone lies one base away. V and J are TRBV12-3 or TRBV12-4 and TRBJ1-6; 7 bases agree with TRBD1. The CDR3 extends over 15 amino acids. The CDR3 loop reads CVSSNKQGRDSPLHF. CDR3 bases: TGTGTCAGCAGTAACAAACAGGGGAGGGATTCACCCCTCCACTTT.

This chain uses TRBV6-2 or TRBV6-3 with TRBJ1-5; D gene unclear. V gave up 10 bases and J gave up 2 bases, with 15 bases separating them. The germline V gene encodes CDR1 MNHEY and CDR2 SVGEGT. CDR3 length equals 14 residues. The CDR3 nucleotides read TGTGCCACCTCCGGATATGGGGGCAATCAGCCCCAGCATTTT. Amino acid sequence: CATSGYGGNQPQHF.

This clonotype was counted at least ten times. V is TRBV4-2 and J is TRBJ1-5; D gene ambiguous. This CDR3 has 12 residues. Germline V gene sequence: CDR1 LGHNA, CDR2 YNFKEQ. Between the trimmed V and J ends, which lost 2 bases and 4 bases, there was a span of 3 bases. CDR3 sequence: CASSQMNQPQHF. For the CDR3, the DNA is TGTGCCAGCAGCCAAATGAATCAGCCCCAGCATTTT.

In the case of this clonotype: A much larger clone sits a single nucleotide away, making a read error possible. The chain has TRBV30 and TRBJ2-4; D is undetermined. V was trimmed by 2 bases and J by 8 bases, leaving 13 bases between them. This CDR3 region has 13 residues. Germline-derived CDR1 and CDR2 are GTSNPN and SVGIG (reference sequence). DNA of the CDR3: TGTGCCTGGAGTAAGGCCCCAAGGGACATTCAGTACTTC. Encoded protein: CAWSKAPRDIQYF.

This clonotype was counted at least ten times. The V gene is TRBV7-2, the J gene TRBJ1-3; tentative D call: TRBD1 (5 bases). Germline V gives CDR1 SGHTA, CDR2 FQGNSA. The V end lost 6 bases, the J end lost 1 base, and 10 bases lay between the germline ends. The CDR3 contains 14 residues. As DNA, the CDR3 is TGTGCCAGCAGGGACATTTCTTCTGGAAACACCATATATTTT. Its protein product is CASRDISSGNTIYF.

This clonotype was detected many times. The CDR3 nucleotides are TGCAGCCCCCCCTGCGGGAGATATCAGCCCCAGCATTTT. It translates to CSPPCGRYQPQHF. The chain is built from TRBV29-1 and TRBJ1-5; D is unclear. The CDR3 loop spans 13 amino acids. Germline CDR1 SQVTM, CDR2 ANQGSEA. The V end was cut by 8 bases, the J end by 5 bases, with 16 bases between.

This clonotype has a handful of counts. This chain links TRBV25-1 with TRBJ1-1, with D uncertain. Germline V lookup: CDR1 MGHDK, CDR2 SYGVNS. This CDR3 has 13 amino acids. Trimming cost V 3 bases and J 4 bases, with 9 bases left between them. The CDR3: CASSEVRGTEAFF. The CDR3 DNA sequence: TGTGCCAGCAGTGAGGTGCGGGGCACTGAAGCTTTCTTT.